A selection of T cell receptor beta chains follows, all from one sample in a study of PD-L1 blockade in urothelial cancer. Using immunoSEQ multiplex PCR, the repertoire was profiled, and TCRdb retains in-frame clones only, with some absent. The sample holds roughly 90,000 clones, 90% seen once. The material was PBMCs, obtained around atezolizumab (anti-PD-L1) treatment. Receptor source: a man aged 55 to 70 with urothelial cancer. Both conserved end residues are part of each CDR3. Fields, in order: clone size, V gene, D gene, J gene, CDR3 protein, CDR3 DNA. D genes are given only for firm matches. The size field is filled for only some rows; it gives once, few, many or a size class.

clone size: once; V gene: TRBV28; D gene: -; J gene: TRBJ1-2; CDR3 protein: CASTSRTANYGYTF; CDR3 DNA: TGTGCCAGCACTTCACGAACCGCGAACTATGGCTACACCTTC
clone size: -; V gene: TRBV4-2; D gene: -; J gene: TRBJ2-5; CDR3 protein: CASSPRGRSNFQYF; CDR3 DNA: TGTGCCAGCAGCCCGCGGGGACGGTCGAATTTCCAGTACTTC
clone size: -; V gene: TRBV19; D gene: -; J gene: TRBJ2-7; CDR3 protein: CASSIGQDNYEQYF; CDR3 DNA: TGTGCCAGTAGTATAGGGCAAGACAACTACGAGCAGTACTTC
clone size: -; V gene: TRBV11-2; D gene: TRBD2; J gene: TRBJ2-1; CDR3 protein: CASSLDPAGGNEQFF; CDR3 DNA: TGTGCCAGCAGCTTAGATCCCGCGGGGGGTAATGAGCAGTTCTTC
clone size: -; V gene: TRBV6-1; D gene: TRBD2; J gene: TRBJ2-3; CDR3 protein: CASSEFPSGGPAENTQYF; CDR3 DNA: TGTGCCAGCAGTGAATTTCCTAGCGGGGGGCCCGCCGAAAATACGCAGTATTTT
clone size: -; V gene: TRBV19; D gene: TRBD1; J gene: TRBJ2-7; CDR3 protein: CASSIFTGGNSYEQYF; CDR3 DNA: TGTGCCAGTAGTATATTTACAGGGGGCAACTCCTACGAGCAGTACTTC
clone size: -; V gene: TRBV27; D gene: TRBD2; J gene: TRBJ2-5; CDR3 protein: CASSFRRGETQYF; CDR3 DNA: TGTGCCAGCAGTTTTCGGCGGGGGGAGACCCAGTACTTC
clone size: -; V gene: TRBV6-5; D gene: TRBD2; J gene: TRBJ2-1; CDR3 protein: CASSYRTSGRGEQFF; CDR3 DNA: TGTGCCAGCAGTTACCGGACTAGCGGGCGCGGAGAGCAGTTCTTC
clone size: -; V gene: TRBV5-1; D gene: TRBD2; J gene: TRBJ2-3; CDR3 protein: CASSSPLGLAGATDTQYF; CDR3 DNA: TGCGCCAGCAGCTCGCCCCTCGGACTAGCGGGGGCCACAGATACGCAGTATTTT
clone size: -; V gene: TRBV25-1; D gene: -; J gene: TRBJ1-2; CDR3 protein: CASGTPTGGYTF; CDR3 DNA: TGTGCCAGCGGGACTCCGACGGGTGGCTACACCTTC
clone size: -; V gene: TRBV5-4; D gene: -; J gene: TRBJ2-1; CDR3 protein: CASSFGGASYNEQFF; CDR3 DNA: TGTGCCAGCAGCTTCGGCGGGGCCTCCTACAATGAGCAGTTCTTC
clone size: -; V gene: TRBV14; D gene: -; J gene: TRBJ2-7; CDR3 protein: CASSQVSTPRGQYF; CDR3 DNA: TGTGCCAGCAGCCAAGTCAGTACCCCGCGGGGGCAGTACTTC
clone size: -; V gene: TRBV28; D gene: TRBD2; J gene: TRBJ2-4; CDR3 protein: CASSPRGAGVGNIQYF; CDR3 DNA: TGTGCCAGCAGTCCCAGGGGAGCGGGAGTTGGAAACATTCAGTACTTC
clone size: -; V gene: TRBV28; D gene: TRBD1; J gene: TRBJ1-2; CDR3 protein: CASRSRDRYGYTF; CDR3 DNA: TGTGCCAGCAGGTCCCGGGACAGATATGGCTACACCTTC
clone size: -; V gene: TRBV7-2; D gene: -; J gene: TRBJ1-4; CDR3 protein: CASSLIRNEKLFF; CDR3 DNA: TGTGCCAGCAGCTTAATACGGAATGAAAAACTGTTTTTT
clone size: -; V gene: TRBV5-5; D gene: TRBD1; J gene: TRBJ1-2; CDR3 protein: CASSPGQGFGYGYTF; CDR3 DNA: TGTGCCAGCAGCCCGGGACAGGGTTTTGGCTATGGCTACACCTTC
clone size: -; V gene: TRBV4-2; D gene: TRBD1; J gene: TRBJ1-4; CDR3 protein: CASSRDRVSNEKLFF; CDR3 DNA: TGTGCCAGCAGCCGGGACAGGGTCTCTAATGAAAAACTGTTTTTT
clone size: -; V gene: TRBV4-2; D gene: TRBD2; J gene: TRBJ2-1; CDR3 protein: CASSQILAGPFGEQFF; CDR3 DNA: TGTGCCAGCAGCCAGATACTAGCGGGGCCCTTCGGTGAGCAGTTCTTC
clone size: few; V gene: TRBV30; D gene: TRBD2; J gene: TRBJ2-7; CDR3 protein: CAWVLRTSGGLYEQYF; CDR3 DNA: TGTGCCTGGGTCCTCCGGACTAGCGGGGGGTTGTACGAGCAGTACTTC
clone size: -; V gene: TRBV21-1; D gene: -; J gene: TRBJ1-5; CDR3 protein: CASSRVTPQPQHF; CDR3 DNA: TGTGCCAGCAGCCGGGTGACCCCTCAGCCCCAGCATTTT
clone size: -; V gene: TRBV4-3; D gene: -; J gene: TRBJ1-2; CDR3 protein: CASSQQGYYGYTF; CDR3 DNA: TGCGCCAGCAGCCAACAGGGGTACTATGGCTACACCTTC
clone size: -; V gene: TRBV7-2; D gene: -; J gene: TRBJ2-2; CDR3 protein: CASSLAGHATGELFF; CDR3 DNA: TGTGCCAGCAGCTTAGCGGGACACGCCACCGGGGAGCTGTTTTTT
clone size: -; V gene: TRBV6-5; D gene: -; J gene: TRBJ2-7; CDR3 protein: CASSSLGGGLYYEQYF; CDR3 DNA: TGTGCCAGCAGTTCCCTGGGGGGAGGCCTCTACTACGAGCAGTACTTC
clone size: -; V gene: TRBV30; D gene: TRBD1; J gene: TRBJ1-2; CDR3 protein: CAWSVRWSGAGGVGYGYTF; CDR3 DNA: TGTGCCTGGAGTGTACGATGGTCGGGGGCAGGGGGAGTTGGCTATGGCTACACCTTC
clone size: -; V gene: TRBV9; D gene: TRBD2; J gene: TRBJ2-1; CDR3 protein: CASSQTTRLAGGNNEQFF; CDR3 DNA: TGTGCCAGCAGCCAAACAACCAGACTAGCGGGAGGAAACAATGAGCAGTTCTTC
clone size: -; V gene: TRBV7-8; D gene: -; J gene: TRBJ2-7; CDR3 protein: CASSFNSKTYEQYF; CDR3 DNA: TGTGCCAGCAGCTTTAACAGCAAGACATACGAGCAGTACTTC
clone size: -; V gene: TRBV28; D gene: -; J gene: TRBJ2-7; CDR3 protein: CASSLLFEQYF; CDR3 DNA: TGTGCCAGCAGTCTCCTCTTCGAGCAGTACTTC
clone size: -; V gene: TRBV5-1; D gene: -; J gene: TRBJ1-2; CDR3 protein: CASSLASQVRDGYTF; CDR3 DNA: TGCGCCAGCAGCTTGGCCTCTCAGGTCAGGGATGGCTACACCTTC
clone size: -; V gene: TRBV5-1; D gene: TRBD2; J gene: TRBJ2-7; CDR3 protein: CASSLEAGGPYEQYF; CDR3 DNA: TGCGCCAGCAGCTTGGAAGCGGGAGGGCCCTACGAGCAGTACTTC
clone size: -; V gene: TRBV4-3; D gene: -; J gene: TRBJ2-6; CDR3 protein: CASSQVAGSSGANVLTF; CDR3 DNA: TGCGCCAGCAGCCAAGTTGCAGGATCTTCTGGGGCCAACGTCCTGACTTTC
clone size: -; V gene: TRBV28; D gene: -; J gene: TRBJ1-4; CDR3 protein: CASSFRGEKLFF; CDR3 DNA: TGTGCCAGCAGTTTCCGGGGGGAAAAACTGTTTTTT
clone size: -; V gene: TRBV6-1; D gene: -; J gene: TRBJ2-5; CDR3 protein: CASSGVGTLQETQYF; CDR3 DNA: TGTGCCAGCAGTGGAGTCGGGACACTTCAAGAGACCCAGTACTTC
clone size: once; V gene: TRBV5-6; D gene: TRBD1; J gene: TRBJ2-3; CDR3 protein: CASSRQGAGTDTQYF; CDR3 DNA: TGTGCCAGCAGCCGACAGGGGGCAGGCACAGATACGCAGTATTTT
clone size: -; V gene: TRBV6-1; D gene: -; J gene: TRBJ2-7; CDR3 protein: CASSGSGTRSYEQYF; CDR3 DNA: TGTGCCAGCAGTGGATCCGGGACTCGATCCTACGAGCAGTACTTC
clone size: -; V gene: TRBV5-1; D gene: TRBD1; J gene: TRBJ1-5; CDR3 protein: CASSVAHGDRGRMLCNQPQHF; CDR3 DNA: TGCGCCAGCAGCGTTGCCCATGGGGACAGGGGGCGAATGCTGTGCAATCAGCCCCAGCATTTT
clone size: -; V gene: TRBV4-3; D gene: -; J gene: TRBJ2-6; CDR3 protein: CASSQDPSAGGANVLTF; CDR3 DNA: TGCGCCAGCAGCCAAGATCCATCCGCGGGTGGGGCCAACGTCCTGACTTTC
clone size: -; V gene: TRBV5-4; D gene: TRBD1; J gene: TRBJ1-1; CDR3 protein: CASMWTGVNAEAFF; CDR3 DNA: TGTGCCAGCATGTGGACAGGGGTGAACGCTGAAGCTTTCTTT
clone size: -; V gene: TRBV5-6; D gene: -; J gene: TRBJ2-7; CDR3 protein: CASSFGTSYEQYF; CDR3 DNA: TGTGCCAGCAGCTTTGGTACTAGCTACGAGCAGTACTTC
clone size: -; V gene: TRBV6-5; D gene: -; J gene: TRBJ2-3; CDR3 protein: CASTPSARNTDTQYF; CDR3 DNA: TGTGCCAGCACGCCTAGTGCCAGAAACACAGATACGCAGTATTTT
clone size: -; V gene: TRBV7-9; D gene: -; J gene: TRBJ2-1; CDR3 protein: CASSSMGRGGTIEQFF; CDR3 DNA: TGTGCCAGCAGTTCGATGGGGAGGGGAGGGACAATTGAGCAGTTCTTC
clone size: -; V gene: TRBV9; D gene: TRBD2; J gene: TRBJ2-3; CDR3 protein: CASSAGLGGTDTQYF; CDR3 DNA: TGTGCCAGCAGCGCGGGACTAGGGGGCACAGATACGCAGTATTTT
clone size: -; V gene: TRBV6-1; D gene: -; J gene: TRBJ2-7; CDR3 protein: CASSGRYEQYF; CDR3 DNA: TGTGCCAGCAGTGGGCGGTACGAGCAGTACTTC
clone size: -; V gene: TRBV23-1; D gene: TRBD2; J gene: TRBJ2-3; CDR3 protein: CASSQCEREGGTDTQYF; CDR3 DNA: TGCGCCAGCAGTCAATGCGAGCGGGAGGGTGGCACAGATACGCAGTATTTT
clone size: -; V gene: TRBV5-8; D gene: -; J gene: TRBJ2-3; CDR3 protein: CASSLGQYSDTQYF; CDR3 DNA: TGTGCCAGCAGCTTAGGACAGTACAGTGATACGCAGTATTTT
clone size: -; V gene: TRBV4-3; D gene: TRBD1; J gene: TRBJ2-2; CDR3 protein: CASSQLGTGAPGELFF; CDR3 DNA: TGCGCCAGCAGCCAATTAGGGACAGGCGCGCCAGGGGAGCTGTTTTTT
clone size: -; V gene: TRBV28; D gene: TRBD1; J gene: TRBJ2-5; CDR3 protein: CASSLFGQGAEETQYF; CDR3 DNA: TGTGCCAGCAGTTTGTTCGGGCAGGGGGCCGAAGAGACCCAGTACTTC
clone size: -; V gene: TRBV29-1; D gene: TRBD1; J gene: TRBJ2-7; CDR3 protein: CSAAGQGAGEQYF; CDR3 DNA: TGCAGCGCGGCCGGACAGGGGGCGGGCGAGCAGTACTTC
clone size: -; V gene: TRBV6-1; D gene: -; J gene: TRBJ1-5; CDR3 protein: CASSRGNSNQPQHF; CDR3 DNA: TGTGCCAGCAGCAGGGGAAATAGCAATCAGCCCCAGCATTTT
clone size: -; V gene: TRBV18; D gene: TRBD2; J gene: TRBJ2-1; CDR3 protein: CASSPRTSGGLYNEQFF; CDR3 DNA: TGTGCCAGCTCACCACGGACTAGCGGGGGCCTGTACAATGAGCAGTTCTTC
clone size: -; V gene: TRBV10-3; D gene: -; J gene: TRBJ1-5; CDR3 protein: CAISEEVVNQPQHF; CDR3 DNA: TGTGCCATCAGTGAGGAGGTTGTCAATCAGCCCCAGCATTTT
clone size: -; V gene: TRBV5-4; D gene: TRBD1; J gene: TRBJ1-2; CDR3 protein: CASSLGGQGKSAF; CDR3 DNA: TGTGCCAGCAGCTTGGGGGGACAGGGGAAATCCGCCTTC